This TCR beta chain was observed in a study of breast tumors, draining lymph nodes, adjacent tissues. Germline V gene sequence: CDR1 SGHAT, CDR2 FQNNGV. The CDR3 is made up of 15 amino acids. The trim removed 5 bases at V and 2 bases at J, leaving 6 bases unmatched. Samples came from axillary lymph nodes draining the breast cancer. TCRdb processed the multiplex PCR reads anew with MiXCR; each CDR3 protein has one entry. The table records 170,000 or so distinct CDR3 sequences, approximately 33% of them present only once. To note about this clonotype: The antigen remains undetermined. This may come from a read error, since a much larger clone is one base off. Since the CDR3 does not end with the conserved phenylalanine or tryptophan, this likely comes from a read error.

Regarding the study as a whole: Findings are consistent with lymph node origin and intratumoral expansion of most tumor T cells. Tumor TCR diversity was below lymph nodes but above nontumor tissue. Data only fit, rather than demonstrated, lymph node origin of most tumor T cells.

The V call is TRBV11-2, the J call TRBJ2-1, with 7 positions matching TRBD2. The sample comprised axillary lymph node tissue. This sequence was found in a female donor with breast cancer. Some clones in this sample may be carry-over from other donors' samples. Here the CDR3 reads CASSHDGGAYNEQFL. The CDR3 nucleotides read TGTGCCAGCAGCCATGATGGGGGGGCCTACAATGAGCAGTTCCTC.